These 3 T cell receptor beta chains share one sample of origin, sequenced in a study of shared clonotypes between healthy human individuals. Clones were read by immunoSEQ multiplex PCR, and TCRdb kept only the in-frame ones, dropping some. The profile shows approximately 340,000 clones, around 79% of them singletons. Sequenced sample: memory CD4+ T cells sorted from blood. Subset reported: CD45RA-negative fraction. Receptors originate from a man in his thirties or forties in good health.

Remarks on this clone: This sample also contains other DNA sequences that code for the same CDR3. The J gene is TRBJ2-5, the V gene TRBV28; 7 bases agree with TRBD2. J lost 4 bases, V lost 3 bases, and 5 bases had no gene match. CDR3 size: 14 residues. Germline CDR1 and CDR2: MDHEN and SYDVKM. In DNA form, the CDR3 reads TGTGCCAGCAGTTTCTTGGGCGGGAGAGAGACCCAGTACTTC. Residues: CASSFLGGRETQYF.

The chain couples TRBV5-1 to TRBJ2-7; TRBD1 aligns across 10 bases. This CDR3 contains 15 residues. Germline V gene sequence: CDR1 SGHRS, CDR2 YFSETQ. J gave up 3 bases and V 4 bases, and 7 bases lay outside the gene matches. This chain's CDR3 is CASSKGQGSIYEQYF. The CDR3 region has the DNA TGCGCCAGCAGCAAGGGACAGGGGAGTATCTACGAGCAGTACTTC.

The rearrangement links TRBV6-5 to TRBJ2-7; TRBD1 or TRBD2 may be the D gene (6 bases each). The CDR3 sequence is 14 residues long. Between the trimmed V and J ends, which lost 6 bases and 0 bases, there was a span of 12 bases. Germline V gene lookup returns CDR1 MNHEY and CDR2 SVGAGI. CDR3: CASRRGESSYEQYF. DNA of the CDR3: TGTGCCAGCAGGAGGGGGGAGAGCTCCTACGAGCAGTACTTC.